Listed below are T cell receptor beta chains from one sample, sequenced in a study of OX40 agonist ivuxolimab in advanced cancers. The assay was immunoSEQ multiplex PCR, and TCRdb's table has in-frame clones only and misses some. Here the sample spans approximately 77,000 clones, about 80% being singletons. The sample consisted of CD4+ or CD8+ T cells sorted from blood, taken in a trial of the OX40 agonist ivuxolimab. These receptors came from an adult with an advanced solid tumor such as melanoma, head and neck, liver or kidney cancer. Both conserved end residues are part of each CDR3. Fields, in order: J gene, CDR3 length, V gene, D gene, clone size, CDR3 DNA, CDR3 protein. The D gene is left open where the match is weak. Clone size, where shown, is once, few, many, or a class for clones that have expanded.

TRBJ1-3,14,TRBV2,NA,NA,TGTGCCAGCCAGTCAGGGGACTCTGGAAACACCATATATTTT,CASQSGDSGNTIYF
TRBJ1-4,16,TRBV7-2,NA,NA,TGTGCCAGCAGCTTATTAGGTGGCTTAACTAATGAAAAACTGTTTTTT,CASSLLGGLTNEKLFF
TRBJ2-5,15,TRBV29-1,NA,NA,TGCAGCGTTGAAGGTACTCCGGACAGCGAAGAGACCCAGTACTTC,CSVEGTPDSEETQYF
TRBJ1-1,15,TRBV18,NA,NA,TGTGCCAGCTCACCACACCTGGAAATGAACACTGAAGCTTTCTTT,CASSPHLEMNTEAFF
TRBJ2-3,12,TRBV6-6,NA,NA,TGTGCCAGCAGTCCCTTGGGGGATACGCAGTATTTT,CASSPLGDTQYF
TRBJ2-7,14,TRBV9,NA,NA,TGTGCCAGCAGCTTAGGGGGTGGTACCTACGAGCAGTACTTC,CASSLGGGTYEQYF
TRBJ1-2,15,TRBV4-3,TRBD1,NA,TGCGCCAGCAGCCAAGTCAGGGGGGGCACCTATGGCTACACCTTC,CASSQVRGGTYGYTF
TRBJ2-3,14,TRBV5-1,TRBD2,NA,TGCGCCAGCAGCTCTAGCGGGAGAACAGATACGCAGTATTTT,CASSSSGRTDTQYF
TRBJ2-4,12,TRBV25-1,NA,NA,TGTGCCACCCAGGGGGCCAAAAACATTCAGTACTTC,CATQGAKNIQYF
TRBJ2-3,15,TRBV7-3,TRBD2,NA,TGTGCCAGCAGCTTAACGGGGAGGGTCACAGATACGCAGTATTTT,CASSLTGRVTDTQYF
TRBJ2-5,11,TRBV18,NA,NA,TGTGCCAGCTCACCGCAAGAGACCCAGTACTTC,CASSPQETQYF
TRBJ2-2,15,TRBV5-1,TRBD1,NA,TGCGCCAGCAGCACCGGACAGGGGGCGACCGGGGAGCTGTTTTTT,CASSTGQGATGELFF
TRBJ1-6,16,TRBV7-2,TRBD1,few,TGTGCCAGCAGCTTAGGCGCAGGGGGTAATAATTCACCCCTCCACTTT,CASSLGAGGNNSPLHF
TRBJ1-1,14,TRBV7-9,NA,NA,TGTGCCAGCATCCCAGGGGATATTAACACTGAAGCTTTCTTT,CASIPGDINTEAFF
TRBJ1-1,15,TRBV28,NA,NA,TGTGCCAGCAGTTTTCAAGGGCAAGTGAACACTGAAGCTTTCTTT,CASSFQGQVNTEAFF
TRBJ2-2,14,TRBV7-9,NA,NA,TGTGCCAGCAGCTTAGCTCTGGACACCGGGGAGCTGTTTTTT,CASSLALDTGELFF
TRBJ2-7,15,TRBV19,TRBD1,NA,TGTGCCAGTAGTAATTCCGGGACAGGGATCAACGAGCAGTACTTC,CASSNSGTGINEQYF
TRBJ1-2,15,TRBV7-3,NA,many,TGTGCCAGCAGCTTACGCGGGTCGGGGGACTATGGCTACACCTTC,CASSLRGSGDYGYTF
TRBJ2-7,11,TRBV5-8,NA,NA,TGTGCCAGCACCCCCTGGGGCGAGCAGTACTTC,CASTPWGEQYF
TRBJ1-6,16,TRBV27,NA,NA,TGTGCCAGCAGTTTACAGCTAAGCTCCTATAATTCACCCCTCCACTTT,CASSLQLSSYNSPLHF
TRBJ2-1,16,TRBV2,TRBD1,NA,TGTGCCAGCAGTACCTCCGGGACAGGGGGCGGGAATGAGCAGTTCTTC,CASSTSGTGGGNEQFF
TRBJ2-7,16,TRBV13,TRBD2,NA,TGTGCCAGCAGCCCCCCCCAAGTAGCGGGAGTCGCCGAGCAGTACTTC,CASSPPQVAGVAEQYF
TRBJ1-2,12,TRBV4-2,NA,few,TGTGCCAGCAGCCAAGATCGCTATGGCTACACCTTC,CASSQDRYGYTF
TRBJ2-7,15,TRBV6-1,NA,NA,TGTGCCAGCAGTGATTTGCACCTTTTATCCGCCGAGCAGTACTTC,CASSDLHLLSAEQYF
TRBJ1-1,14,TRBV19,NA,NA,TGTGCCAGTAGTATTCAACAGGGTGTCAATGAAGCTTTCTTT,CASSIQQGVNEAFF
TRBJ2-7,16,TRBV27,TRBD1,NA,TGTGCCAGCAGCACCTGGGACAGGGGCCTCTCCTACGAGCAGTACTTC,CASSTWDRGLSYEQYF
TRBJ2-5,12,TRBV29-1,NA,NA,TGCAGCGTTGTTTTTGACAGTGAGACCCAGTACTTC,CSVVFDSETQYF
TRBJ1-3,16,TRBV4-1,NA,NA,TGCGCCAGCAGCCAAGGGGGGACCCTCTCTGGAAACACCATATATTTT,CASSQGGTLSGNTIYF
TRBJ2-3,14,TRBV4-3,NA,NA,TGCGCCAGCAGCCAAGATGGTGGGGATGATACGCAGTATTTT,CASSQDGGDDTQYF
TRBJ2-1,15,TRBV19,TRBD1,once,TGTGCCAGTAGTATAGTGGGGACAGGGGGTAATGAGCAGTTCTTC,CASSIVGTGGNEQFF
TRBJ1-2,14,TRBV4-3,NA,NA,TGCGCCAGCAGCCAAGCCGAGGGGCGGTTTGAGTACACCTTC,CASSQAEGRFEYTF
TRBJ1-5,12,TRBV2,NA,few,TGTGCCAGCAGGGACAGTAATCAGCCCCAGCATTTT,CASRDSNQPQHF
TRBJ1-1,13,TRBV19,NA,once,TGTGCCAGTAGTATAAGTATGAACACTGAAGCTTTCTTT,CASSISMNTEAFF
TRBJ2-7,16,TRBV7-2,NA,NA,TGTGCCAGCAGCTCCTGGACAGCCAACGGGGACTACGAGCAGTACTTC,CASSSWTANGDYEQYF
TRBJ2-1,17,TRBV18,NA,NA,TGTGCCAGCTCCCTAACTGTGGACGGTATAGGCGGTATAAGGCAGTTCTTC,CASSLTVDGIGGIRQFF
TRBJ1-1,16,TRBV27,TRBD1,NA,TGTGCCAGCAGTTTGAATCCCTGGACAGGGGACACTGAAGCTTTCTTT,CASSLNPWTGDTEAFF
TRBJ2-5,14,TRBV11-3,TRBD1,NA,TGTGCCAGCAGCCCCGGGACAGGGGGAGAGACCCAGTACTTC,CASSPGTGGETQYF
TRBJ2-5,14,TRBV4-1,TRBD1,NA,TGCGCCAGCAGCCGCGGGACAGGAGAAGAGACCCAGTACTTC,CASSRGTGEETQYF
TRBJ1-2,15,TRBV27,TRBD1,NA,TGTGCCAGCAGTTTATCGAAAGGGGGCGCGGATGGCTACACCTTC,CASSLSKGGADGYTF
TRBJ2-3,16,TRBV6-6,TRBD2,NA,TGTGCCAGCAGTTCCGGGACTAACCTTTGGGCAGATACGCAGTATTTT,CASSSGTNLWADTQYF
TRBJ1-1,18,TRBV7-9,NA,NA,TGTGCCAGCAGCTTCCCATGGACCCTCGGAGGGGCTAACACTGAAGCTTTCTTT,CASSFPWTLGGANTEAFF
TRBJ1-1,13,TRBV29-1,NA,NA,TGCAGCGTCACAGGGAATTCGAACACTGAAGCTTTCTTT,CSVTGNSNTEAFF
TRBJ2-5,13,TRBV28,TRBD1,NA,TGTGCCAGCAGGGGACAGGGGACCGAGACCCAGTACTTC,CASRGQGTETQYF
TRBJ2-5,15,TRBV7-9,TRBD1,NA,TGTGCCAGCAGCTCAGGGGGCAGGGGCCAAGAGACCCAGTACTTC,CASSSGGRGQETQYF
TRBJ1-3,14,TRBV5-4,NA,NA,TGTGCCAGCAGCTTGTCCAGTTTTGGAAACACCATATATTTT,CASSLSSFGNTIYF
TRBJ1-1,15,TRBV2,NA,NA,TGTGCCAGCTGTTCTGGACAGACACAGAACACTGAAGCTTTCTTT,CASCSGQTQNTEAFF
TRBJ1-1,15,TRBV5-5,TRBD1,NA,TGTGCCAGCAGCTTGGAGGACAGGGGGCGAACTGAAGCTTTCTTT,CASSLEDRGRTEAFF
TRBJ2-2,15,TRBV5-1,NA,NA,TGCGCCAGCAGCTTGACAGGGACCGACACCGGGGAGCTGTTTTTT,CASSLTGTDTGELFF
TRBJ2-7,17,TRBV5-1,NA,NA,TGCGCCAGCAGCTTGGCTGGCAGGGGATCGCCTTCCTACGAGCAGTACTTC,CASSLAGRGSPSYEQYF
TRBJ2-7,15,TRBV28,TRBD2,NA,TGTGCCAGCAGTGGGCCCGGGACTAGACGGTCCGAGCAGTACTTC,CASSGPGTRRSEQYF
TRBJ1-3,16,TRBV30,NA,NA,TGTGCCTGGAGAACAACAGGGACTTTAGGTGGAAACACCATATATTTT,CAWRTTGTLGGNTIYF
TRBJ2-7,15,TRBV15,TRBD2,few,TGTGCCACCAGTGAGGGTCTAGCGGGATCCTACGAGCAGTACTTC,CATSEGLAGSYEQYF
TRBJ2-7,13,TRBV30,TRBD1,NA,TGTGCCTGGAACTACGGGACAGGGGGCGAGCAGTACTTC,CAWNYGTGGEQYF
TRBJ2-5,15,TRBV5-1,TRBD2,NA,TGCGCCAGCAGCCTCGGGACTAGCGGGGTGGAGACCCAGTACTTC,CASSLGTSGVETQYF
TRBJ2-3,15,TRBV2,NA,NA,TGTGCCAGCAGCCTGATGGGACGGCGCACAGATACGCAGTATTTT,CASSLMGRRTDTQYF
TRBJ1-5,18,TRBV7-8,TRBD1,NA,TGTGCCAGCAGCCCACGTCCCGGGACAGGGGATGGTAATCAGCCCCAGCATTTT,CASSPRPGTGDGNQPQHF
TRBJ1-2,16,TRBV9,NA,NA,TGTGCCAGCAGTTACCGGGACGAAGTTGATAGGTATGGCTACACCTTC,CASSYRDEVDRYGYTF
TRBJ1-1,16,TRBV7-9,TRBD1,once,TGTGCCAGCAGCCCCCGGACAGGGTATTGGAACACTGAAGCTTTCTTT,CASSPRTGYWNTEAFF
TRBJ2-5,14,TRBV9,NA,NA,TGTGCCAGCAGCCTACCGGGCTCTATAGAGACCCAGTACTTC,CASSLPGSIETQYF
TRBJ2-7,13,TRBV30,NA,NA,TGTGCCTGGTCCGCCGGGCCTGCCCACGAGCAGTACTTC,CAWSAGPAHEQYF